Listed below are T cell receptor beta chains from one sample, sequenced in a study of a mutant IDH1 vaccine in newly diagnosed glioma. This table comes from immunoSEQ multiplex PCR, and its TCRdb copy is limited to in-frame clones, with some not included. The sample has 70,000 to 100,000 clones; over 75% are singletons. The specimen was PBMCs, collected from a glioma patient treated with radiotherapy, temozolomide or both. These receptor sequences come from a man between 40 and 49 years old with glioma. Some clones in this sample may be carry-over from other donors' samples. CDR3s include the opening cysteine and the closing phenylalanine or tryptophan. A D gene is named only where the DNA matches it firmly. Where a row states a size, it is once, few, many or the class of an expanded clone; other rows omit it.

d_gene,len,abundance,j_gene,v_gene,CDR3aa,CDR3nt
.,15,.,TRBJ1-1,TRBV30,CAWSVQKALNTEAFF,TGTGCCTGGAGTGTACAAAAGGCTCTGAACACTGAAGCTTTCTTT
TRBD1,15,.,TRBJ2-3,TRBV15,CATSRGTGESDTQYF,TGTGCCACCAGCAGAGGGACAGGGGAGTCAGATACGCAGTATTTT
.,13,few,TRBJ2-7,TRBV19,CASSSLRAHEQYF,TGTGCCAGTAGTAGCCTGAGGGCCCACGAGCAGTACTTC
.,16,once,TRBJ1-1,TRBV10-3,CAISGRETGLNTEAFF,TGTGCCATCAGTGGCAGGGAAACGGGGTTGAACACTGAAGCTTTCTTT
TRBD1,17,.,TRBJ1-1,TRBV7-8,CASSPTGTGIMNTEAFF,TGTGCCAGCAGCCCTACCGGGACAGGGATCATGAACACTGAAGCTTTCTTT
.,18,once,TRBJ1-2,TRBV5-4,CASSPATPKPGESYGYTF,TGTGCCAGCAGCCCGGCCACACCGAAGCCGGGGGAGTCTTATGGCTACACCTTC
.,15,once,TRBJ2-2,TRBV6-1,CASSEARLNTGELFF,TGTGCCAGCAGTGAAGCGCGGCTGAACACCGGGGAGCTGTTTTTT
.,15,.,TRBJ2-7,TRBV2,CASSGTGRTTYEQYF,TGTGCCAGCAGTGGTACAGGGCGGACTACCTACGAGCAGTACTTC
.,13,.,TRBJ1-1,TRBV27,CASSLSQRTEAFF,TGTGCCAGCAGTTTATCTCAGAGGACTGAAGCTTTCTTT
.,16,.,TRBJ1-2,TRBV4-1,CASSQGTGTSNYGYTF,TGCGCCAGCAGCCAAGGGACCGGGACGTCTAACTATGGCTACACCTTC
.,12,few,TRBJ2-3,TRBV29-1,CSGKGSADTQYF,TGCAGCGGAAAGGGTTCCGCAGATACGCAGTATTTT
.,14,once,TRBJ2-3,TRBV5-1,CASSLGGTTDTQYF,TGCGCCAGCAGCTTGGGTGGGACCACAGATACGCAGTATTTT
.,13,.,TRBJ1-1,TRBV19,CASSVGRNTEAFF,TGTGCCAGTTCTGTGGGTCGGAACACTGAAGCTTTCTTT
.,13,.,TRBJ1-2,TRBV6-5,CASSEGREYGYTF,TGTGCCAGCAGCGAAGGACGGGAGTATGGCTACACCTTC
TRBD2,15,once,TRBJ2-3,TRBV6-5,CASSRLAGGTDTQYF,TGTGCCAGCAGTCGACTAGCGGGCGGCACAGATACGCAGTATTTT
.,16,.,TRBJ1-2,TRBV19,CASSTKRRAGWNGYTF,TGTGCCAGTAGTACGAAGCGACGCGCCGGTTGGAATGGCTACACCTTC
.,14,few,TRBJ1-2,TRBV5-1,CASSQTLGSYGYTF,TGCGCCAGCAGCCAGACATTAGGAAGCTATGGCTACACCTTC
TRBD1,16,once,TRBJ2-1,TRBV19,CASRRSGTGAYNEQFF,TGTGCCAGTAGAAGGTCGGGGACAGGGGCCTACAATGAGCAGTTCTTC
TRBD1,14,.,TRBJ1-2,TRBV4-1,CASSQGGQGRGYTF,TGCGCCAGCAGCCAGGGTGGACAGGGGCGAGGCTACACCTTC
TRBD2,13,.,TRBJ2-5,TRBV10-1,CASSGGYQETQYF,TGCGCCAGCAGCGGGGGGTACCAAGAGACCCAGTACTTC
.,16,.,TRBJ2-7,TRBV5-6,CASSLAYRGPGAEQYF,TGTGCCAGCAGCTTGGCATATCGGGGGCCCGGCGCCGAGCAGTACTTC
.,16,.,TRBJ1-5,TRBV7-8,CASSLAGTGINQPQHF,TGTGCCAGCAGCTTAGCTGGGACGGGAATAAATCAGCCCCAGCATTTT
.,14,.,TRBJ1-1,TRBV2,CASRRRVLDTEAFF,TGTGCCAGCAGGCGCCGGGTCCTGGACACTGAAGCTTTCTTT
TRBD1,16,.,TRBJ1-4,TRBV7-2,CASSLGFQGASEKLFF,TGTGCCAGCAGCCTGGGGTTCCAGGGGGCAAGTGAAAAACTGTTTTTT
TRBD1,13,.,TRBJ2-2,TRBV30,CARGTGITGELFF,TGTGCCAGGGGGACAGGGATCACCGGGGAGCTGTTTTTT
TRBD1,15,.,TRBJ1-5,TRBV6-1,CASSETGVGNQPQHF,TGTGCCAGCAGTGAAACAGGGGTTGGCAATCAGCCCCAGCATTTT
TRBD1,13,.,TRBJ1-6,TRBV7-9,CASTPGQDRPLHF,TGTGCCAGCACCCCAGGACAGGACCGGCCCCTCCACTTT
.,15,.,TRBJ2-7,TRBV4-2,CASSQGSGPLREQYF,TGTGCCAGCAGCCAAGGGTCAGGGCCCCTCCGCGAGCAGTACTTC
TRBD2,13,.,TRBJ2-1,TRBV29-1,CSVKTQSGGEQFF,TGCAGCGTTAAGACCCAGAGCGGGGGAGAGCAGTTCTTC
.,16,.,TRBJ1-6,TRBV5-1,CASSLGGVTYNSPLHF,TGCGCCAGCAGCTTGGGGGGCGTCACCTATAATTCACCCCTCCACTTT
.,16,.,TRBJ1-1,TRBV5-4,CASSEPAGAAASEAFF,TGTGCCAGCAGCGAGCCTGCGGGGGCGGCGGCCTCTGAAGCTTTCTTT
.,14,.,TRBJ1-5,TRBV12-5,CASGSWGQGQPQHF,TGTGCTAGTGGCTCCTGGGGACAAGGTCAGCCCCAGCATTTT
.,13,.,TRBJ2-1,TRBV2,CARAQVPNNEQFF,TGTGCCAGAGCACAGGTACCTAACAATGAGCAGTTCTTC
TRBD1,15,.,TRBJ2-2,TRBV2,CATRQGLGSTGELFF,TGTGCCACCCGACAGGGTTTGGGGAGCACCGGGGAGCTGTTTTTT
.,15,.,TRBJ1-1,TRBV7-9,CASSGYRTMNTEAFF,TGTGCCAGCAGCGGGTACAGGACCATGAACACTGAAGCTTTCTTT
.,18,.,TRBJ2-5,TRBV7-8,CASSLGGGQNLLAPPQYF,TGTGCCAGCAGCTTAGGGGGGGGACAGAACCTACTAGCGCCTCCCCAGTACTTC
.,13,.,TRBJ1-2,TRBV6-1,CAVKAGVGYGYTF,TGTGCCGTCAAGGCAGGGGTCGGCTATGGCTACACCTTC
.,14,.,TRBJ2-2,TRBV6-4,CASSAQGLNGELFF,TGTGCCAGCAGTGCCCAGGGTCTCAACGGGGAGCTGTTTTTT
.,17,.,TRBJ2-7,TRBV4-1,CASSQDRNRAVPYEQYF,TGCGCCAGCAGCCAAGATCGGAATAGGGCAGTGCCTTACGAGCAGTACTTC
TRBD1,13,.,TRBJ1-4,TRBV6-6,CASRPGGNEKLFF,TGTGCCAGCAGGCCAGGGGGGAATGAAAAACTGTTTTTT
.,16,.,TRBJ2-2,TRBV7-9,CASSLSGGANTGELFF,TGTGCCAGCAGCTTATCGGGGGGCGCGAACACCGGGGAGCTGTTTTTT
.,15,.,TRBJ1-2,TRBV5-1,CASSLMGNSNYGYTF,TGCGCCAGCAGCTTGATGGGAAATTCGAACTATGGCTACACCTTC